The 7 T cell receptor beta chains reported below all come from one sample, sequenced in a study of early T cells in non-severe SARS-CoV-2 infection. One entry per CDR3 protein results from TCRdb running MiXCR on the 5' RACE reads. The sample includes tens of thousands of distinct CDR3 sequences, roughly 14% of them seen just once. Sequenced material: whole blood. The receptors were sampled from an adult who was a healthcare worker with PCR-confirmed SARS-CoV-2 infection or an uninfected control (not recorded which).

V usage is TRBV7-2 and J usage is TRBJ1-1; a weak D match, TRBD1 (6 bases). CDR1 and CDR2 (germline): SGHTA, FQGNSA. The CDR3 contains 17 residues. V was shortened by 4 bases and J by 2 bases, with 20 bases between the two germline ends. As DNA, the CDR3 is TGTGCCAGCAGCTCCCGCCGGGGGGCGGATATAAACACTGAAGCTTTCTTT. Translated, it gives CASSSRRGADINTEAFF.

The chain carries TRBV29-1 and TRBJ1-2; 7 nucleotides agree with TRBD1. The CDR3 runs 12 residues. Germline V gives CDR1 SQVTM, CDR2 ANQGSEA. V lost 4 bases, J lost 5 bases, and 4 bases stayed unmatched. The chain's CDR3 is CSVGSGQYGYTF. CDR3 nucleotide sequence: TGCAGCGTTGGATCGGGACAGTATGGCTACACCTTC.

The rearrangement joins TRBV7-3 to TRBJ2-5, with TRBD1 as a possible D gene (5 bases). This CDR3 has 14 amino acids. Trimming took 5 bases from V and 4 from J, leaving 14 bases between them. The germline V gene encodes CDR1 SGHTA and CDR2 FQGTGA. The CDR3 nucleotides read TGTGCCAGCAGCCCTGGAGTGGGGCGAGAGACCCAGTACTTC. This codes for CASSPGVGRETQYF.

This rearrangement joins TRBV5-8 to TRBJ2-7, with 14 bases that match TRBD2. CDR1 and CDR2 (germline): SGHTS, YDEGEE. The V segment lost 1 base and the J segment 0 bases; nucleotides outside the gene matches: 12. CDR3 length: 20 amino acids. The CDR3 coding sequence is TGTGCCAGCAGCTTGTACCCAGGGACTAGCGGGGGAAAGAGCTCCTACGAGCAGTACGTC. Protein product: CASSLYPGTSGGKSSYEQYV.

This chain links TRBV12-3 or TRBV12-4 with TRBJ1-1; weak D call: TRBD1 (6 bases). V shed 6 bases and J shed 3 bases, with 17 bases lying between them. The CDR3 covers 15 residues. Here the CDR3 reads CASRYLGQRDTEAFF. CDR3 nucleotides: TGTGCCAGCAGGTACCTCGGACAGAGGGACACTGAAGCTTTCTTT.

This clonotype was detected a few times. The V call is TRBV7-2, the J call TRBJ2-5; a possible D gene is TRBD2 (5 bases). This CDR3 has 13 residues. Germline V gene data show CDR1 as SGHTA and CDR2 as FQGNSA. V shed 2 bases and J shed 3 bases, with 7 bases lying between them. The CDR3: CASSLSTKETQYF. The CDR3 region has the DNA TGTGCCAGCAGCTTATCGACTAAAGAGACCCAGTACTTC.

This chain connects TRBV7-2 to TRBJ1-5, with TRBD1 matching 8 bases. In germline, CDR1 is SGHTA, CDR2 FQGNSA. The J segment lost 7 bases and the V segment lost 5 bases, leaving 10 bases of the junction unmatched. The CDR3 runs 15 residues. The CDR3 nucleotides are TGTGCCAGCAGCACGAGGACAGGGAGGGACCAGCCCCAGCATTTT. Its protein product is CASSTRTGRDQPQHF.